The 16 T cell receptor beta chains below come from one sample, sequenced in a study of tumor and adjacent non-tumor tissue in lung cancer. RNA was extracted from bulk tissue without any cell sorting. The library came from three nested PCR rounds adapted from ARM-PCR protocols. MiXCR, run by TCRdb on the multiplex PCR reads, gives a single entry per CDR3 protein. The repertoire consists of 100,000 to 120,000 distinct CDR3 sequences, with over 70% occurring once and the leading ten covering 20% to 25%. Source material: lung tumor tissue. The receptors derive from a man in his 70s with non-small cell lung cancer.

This clonotype has only one observation. This chain uses TRBV12-3 or TRBV12-4 with TRBJ2-1; TRBD2 is a possible D gene (5 bases). Trimming shortened V by 3 bases and J by 11 bases, and 14 bases separated the two germline ends. The CDR3 runs to 13 residues. Written as DNA, the CDR3 is TGTGCCAGCAGTTTCGGCAGGAGGAGTAAGCAGTTCTTC. Its protein is CASSFGRRSKQFF.

There are many counts of this clonotype. The chain has TRBV12-3 or TRBV12-4 and TRBJ2-1, with D possibly being TRBD1 or TRBD2 (5 bases each). This CDR3 is built from 14 residues. V lost 3 bases and J lost 4, with 10 bases in between. The CDR3 DNA reads TGTGCCAGCAGTTTGGGATGGGGGTACAATGAGCAGTTCTTC. It yields the protein CASSLGWGYNEQFF.

This clonotype was seen at least ten times. The chain carries TRBV10-2 and TRBJ2-2, with D possibly matching TRBD2 (6 bases). Looked up from germline, CDR1 is WSHSY and CDR2 is SAAADI. CDR3 length: 14 amino acids. V was clipped by 11 bases and J by 1 base, with 14 bases between them. The CDR3 loop is CALKPAGNTGELFF. DNA of the CDR3: TGCGCCCTCAAACCAGCGGGGAACACCGGGGAGCTGTTTTTT.

The rearrangement uses TRBV6-5 and TRBJ1-2; D is possibly TRBD1 (6 bases). The CDR3 runs to 15 residues. Germline V gene data show CDR1 as MNHEY and CDR2 as SVGAGI. In nucleotides, the CDR3 is TGTGACAGTAGTGCTACAGGGATAGGCGCTTATGGCTACACCTTC. Its protein is CDSSATGIGAYGYTF.

The rearrangement joins TRBV12-3 or TRBV12-4 to TRBJ2-1; D call uncertain. Trimming removed 5 bases at V and 4 bases at J, with 9 bases between. The CDR3 runs 13 residues. The CDR3 nucleotides read TGTGCCAGCAGTCTAGAGAAGTACAATGAGCAGTTCTTC. Amino acids: CASSLEKYNEQFF.

This clonotype was counted between two and nine times. The chain recombines TRBV18 with TRBJ1-2; TRBD1 might be the D (6 bases). Germline CDR1 and CDR2: KGHSH and LQKENI. Trimming pared 4 bases from V and 8 bases from J, leaving 11 bases between. This CDR3 region has 12 residues. The CDR3 protein is CASSLAGEGYTF. In nucleotides, the CDR3 is TGTGCCAGCTCACTGGCAGGGGAAGGCTACACCTTC.

This clonotype came up once. The chain combines TRBV6-5 with TRBJ1-6; D remains ambiguous. The CDR3 has 15 residues. CDR1 is MNHEY and CDR2 is SVGAGI in the germline V gene. The CDR3 is CVGSYSSRINSPLHF. As DNA, the CDR3 is TGTGTCGGCAGTTACTCCTCTCGGATTAATTCACCCCTCCACTTT.

This clonotype has more than one count but fewer than ten. The CDR3 region has the DNA TGTGCCAGCAGCGGTGCGGGGAGGCCGTCCTACGAGCAGTACTTC. This encodes CASSGAGRPSYEQYF. The chain joins TRBV5-4 to TRBJ2-7, with D perhaps TRBD2 (6 bases). The CDR3 runs to 15 residues. The ends were cut back, 4 bases at V and 1 base at J, with 15 bases in the middle. Germline CDR1 reads SGHNT; CDR2 reads YYREEE (reference sequence).

Worth noting for this clonotype: The junction and the germline gene differ at one end; a read error may be behind it. V gene TRBV6-2 or TRBV6-3 combines with J gene TRBJ1-5; maybe TRBD1 (6 bases). In germline, CDR1 is MNHEY, CDR2 SVGEGT. This CDR3 region has 14 residues. The CDR3 sequence: CASSNHRENHPQHF. CDR3 nucleotide sequence: TGTGCCAGCAGTAATCACAGGGAAAATCATCCCCAGCATTTT.

V and J are TRBV12-3 or TRBV12-4 and TRBJ1-3, with 9 bases matching TRBD1. The CDR3 runs 14 residues. Trimming at V came to 5 bases and at J to 10 bases, leaving 9 bases not matched to a gene. CDR3 sequence (DNA): TGTGCCAGCAGTGGGACAGGGTTATCACGGACCATATATTTT. It codes for CASSGTGLSRTIYF.

The chain is built from TRBV29-1 and TRBJ2-5; 7 bases line up with TRBD1. This CDR3 spans 16 amino acids. V lost 7 bases to trimming and J lost 4 bases; unmatched junction nucleotides: 18. Germline V CDR1 and CDR2: SQVTM, ANQGSEA. The CDR3, as DNA: TGCAGCGCCAAGACCTACCTCCAGACAGGGCGAGAGACCCAGTACTTC. Translating it yields CSAKTYLQTGRETQYF.

Points on this clonotype: One junction end does not reproduce the germline sequence, and a read error may be involved. This chain joins TRBV11-1 and TRBJ2-7, with D possibly TRBD2 on 5 matching bases. The CDR3 has 14 amino acids. Germline CDR1 SGHAT, CDR2 FQDESV (reference sequence). The CDR3 loop reads CTSNLCGPTYEQYF. CDR3 nucleotides: TGTACCAGCAACTTATGCGGGCCCACCTACGAGCAGTACTTC.

For this clonotype: The junction shows a germline mismatch at one end, possibly a read error. V and J are TRBV6-1 and TRBJ1-2; 7 bases map to TRBD1. CDR1 and CDR2 (germline): MNHNS, SASEGT. The CDR3 is made up of 10 amino acids. The CDR3 region has the DNA TGTGCTAGCAGGGGGAACGGCTACATCTTC. Protein: CASRGNGYIF.

Concerning this clonotype: A single base separates this from a much larger clone, so it may be a read error. The rearrangement joins TRBV5-1 to TRBJ2-1, with D perhaps TRBD2 (6 bases). The ends were cut back, 3 bases at V and 4 bases at J, with 17 bases in the middle. This CDR3 is 16 amino acids long. Looked up from germline, CDR1 is SGHRS and CDR2 is YFSETQ. This chain's CDR3 is CASSSKSGLDYNEQFF. The CDR3 DNA follows: TGCGCCAGCAGCTCGAAATCGGGACTGGATTACAATGAGCAGTTCTTC.

Details on this clonotype: The junction shows a germline mismatch at one end, possibly a read error. This chain connects TRBV6-1 to TRBJ2-1, with TRBD1 identical over 7 bases. The CDR3 loop spans 15 amino acids. Germline-derived CDR1 and CDR2 are MNHNS and SASEGT. CDR3 DNA: TGTGACAGCAGTGACCCGGGACAGCTAAACAATGAGCGGTTCTTC. It codes for CDSSDPGQLNNERFF.

The chain uses TRBV14 and TRBJ1-1; tentatively, D is TRBD1 (6 bases). From germline, CDR1 is SGHDN and CDR2 FVKESK. Deletions cut 3 bases from V and 0 bases from J, with 8 bases between. CDR3 length equals 14 residues. CDR3 sequence (DNA): TGTGCCAGCAGCCAGGACAGAATGAACACTGAAGCTTTCTTT. This codes for CASSQDRMNTEAFF.